Detailed here is one T cell receptor (beta chain). Antigen unknown. The sample comes from a study of T cells in localized non-small cell lung cancer. Study-level results: Uninvolved adjacent lung had more T cell clonality than any other tissue, topping tumor.

Method: immunoSEQ multiplex PCR; TCRdb's copy keeps in-frame clones and lacks some. The profile shows tens of thousands of clones, roughly 86% of them singletons. CDR3 length equals 13 residues. V gave up 3 bases and J gave up 5 bases, with 8 bases separating them. Per germline, CDR1 KGHSH and CDR2 LQKENI. The sequences come from peripheral blood, collected before any cancer treatment. The chain couples TRBV18 to TRBJ1-5; D call uncertain. The sequence was obtained from a man between 40 and 70 years old with stage I squamous cell lung carcinoma. CDR3 in DNA: TGTGCCAGCTCACCGTATCGTGATCAGCCCCAGCATTTT. Amino acids: CASSPYRDQPQHF.